The clone carrying this T cell receptor (beta chain) was found once. The data stem from a study of blood T cell repertoires in COVID-19. Overall study: The United States, Italy and Spain supplied acute and convalescent COVID-19 samples. From T cells, B-cell-depleted T cells, or PBMCs came the material, which was cDNA or gDNA.

This CDR3 is 14 amino acids long. Germline assignment: CDR1 LGHNA and CDR2 YSLEER. Trimming took off 1 base at V and 6 bases at J, with 9 bases between the two ends. Per the original methods: The assay estimated nucleated cells by amplifying reference gene primers. Using immunoSEQ multiplex PCR, the repertoire was profiled, and TCRdb retains in-frame clones only, with some absent. V, J and clone size are those of that table, while D and trimming were read from the DNA. In the table there are about 250,000 clones, 85% of which are singletons. The sequence was collected from a woman aged 45-65 years with acute COVID-19. The sequencing input was PBMCs or T cells enriched from blood (not recorded which). The chain links TRBV4-3 to TRBJ2-2; D not certain. CDR3 sequence reads: CASSQGVNPGELFF. Written as DNA, the CDR3 is TGCGCCAGCAGCCAAGGAGTAAACCCCGGGGAGCTGTTTTTT.